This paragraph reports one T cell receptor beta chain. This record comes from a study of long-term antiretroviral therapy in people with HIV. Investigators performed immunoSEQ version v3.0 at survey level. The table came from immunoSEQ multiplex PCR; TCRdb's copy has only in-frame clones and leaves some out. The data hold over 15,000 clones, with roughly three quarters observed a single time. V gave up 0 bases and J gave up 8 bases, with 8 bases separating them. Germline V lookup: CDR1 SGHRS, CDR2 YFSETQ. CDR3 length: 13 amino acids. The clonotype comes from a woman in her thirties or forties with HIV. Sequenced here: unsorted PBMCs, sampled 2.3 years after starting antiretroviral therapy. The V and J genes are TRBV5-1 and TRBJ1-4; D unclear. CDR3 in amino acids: CASSLDWAEKLFF. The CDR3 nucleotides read TGCGCCAGCAGCTTGGATTGGGCCGAAAAACTGTTTTTT.